This T cell receptor (beta chain) was captured in a study of persistence of HIV-infected CD4 T cells. To note about this clone: Its antigen is still unknown.

Lysates of CMV-infected fibroblasts at around 9.9 ug/mL stimulated these cells. Memory cells lacking CD40L and CD69 with high CD45RO were sorted. Donors were HIV-1-infected adults who began suppressive ART during chronic infection. The immunoSEQ assay was version 4, run in survey mode. Only in-frame clones appear in the TCRdb table, and some are missing; sequencing was by immunoSEQ multiplex PCR. The sample lists fewer than 40,000 clones; about 80% were seen once. V gave up 1 base and J gave up 1 base, with 10 bases separating them. The CDR3 length is 16 residues. Germline CDR1 is MGHRA and CDR2 is YSYEKL.

The receptor was isolated from an adult woman with HIV who was CMV-seropositive. Sample: CD4+ T cells sorted from PBMCs after roughly 18-hour stimulation, taken from a patient who received antiretroviral therapy. The rearrangement uses TRBV4-1 and TRBJ2-2; possible D gene TRBD1, 6 bases. The CDR3 spells CASSQVGGLNTGELFF. In DNA form, the CDR3 reads TGCGCCAGCAGCCAAGTTGGGGGCTTGAACACCGGGGAGCTGTTTTTT.